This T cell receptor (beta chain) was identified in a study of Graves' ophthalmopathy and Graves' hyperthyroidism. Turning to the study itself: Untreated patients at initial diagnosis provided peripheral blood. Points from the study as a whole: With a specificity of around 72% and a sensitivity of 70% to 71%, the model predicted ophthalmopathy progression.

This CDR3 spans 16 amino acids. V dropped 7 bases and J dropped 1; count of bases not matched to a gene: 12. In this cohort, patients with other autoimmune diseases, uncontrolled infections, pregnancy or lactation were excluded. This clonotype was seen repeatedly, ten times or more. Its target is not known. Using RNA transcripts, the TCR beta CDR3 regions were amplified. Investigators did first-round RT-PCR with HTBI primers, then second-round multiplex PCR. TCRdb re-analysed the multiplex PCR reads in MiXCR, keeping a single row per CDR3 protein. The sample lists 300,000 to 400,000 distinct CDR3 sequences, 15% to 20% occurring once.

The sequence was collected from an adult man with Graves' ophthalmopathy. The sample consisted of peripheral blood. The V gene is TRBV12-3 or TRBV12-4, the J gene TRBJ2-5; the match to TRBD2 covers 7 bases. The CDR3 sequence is CASTPRWPGGQETQYF. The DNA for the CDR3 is TGTGCCAGCACCCCCCGGTGGCCGGGGGGCCAAGAGACCCAGTACTTC.